Listed here is a single TCR beta chain. A few counts support this clone. It lacks a known antigen. Per-base qualities were not stored, and no clone one base away is much larger. These data belong to a study of metastatic and nonmetastatic thyroid tumors (dated by TCRdb to about 2020). A note on the overall study: For patients with malignant and with benign thyroid disease, the researchers compared repertoires between peripheral blood samples and tumor or nodule tissue samples.

None of the patients had been given any treatment before thyroid surgery. Using T-cell receptor beta sequencing, the researchers looked back retrospectively at clinical samples from patients, gathered between about 2012 and 2019. The paper's findings and limits, for the study overall: In both blood and tumor samples, TCR beta diversity was reported to be significantly higher in malignant tumors than in benign nodules.

Library method: PCR. The instrument was an Illumina HiSeq 4000. The TCR beta-chain CDR3 region of each patient was profiled by high-throughput sequencing. The authors' pipeline ran thus. CDR3 differences across clinicopathological groups were used to build a classifier for discriminating distant-metastatic papillary thyroid cancer patients. Repertoire diversity was assessed with the Shannon index, and tumor-blood repertoire similarity with the Morisita-Horn index. TCRdb passed the public sequencing reads through fastp at Q25 and MiXCR, retaining productive beta sequences. In this record, the V and J calls reflect TCRdb's handling and not the investigators' own analysis. Within this sample are 11,000 to 15,000 clones, with roughly 28% of them counted one time only. In total, the top ten clones hold approximately 19% of the sample. Sequenced material: tumor tissue. The receptor was isolated from a female donor with papillary thyroid cancer or a benign thyroid nodule (not recorded which). Some clones in this sample may be carry-over from other donors' samples.

The DNA sequence is as follows: TGTGCCAGCAGCTTAGATCTGCAGGGGATTTGGGGAAGCACAGATACGCAGTATTTT. This is translated as CASSLDLQGIWGSTDTQYF. This chain is built from TRBV11-2 and TRBJ2-3; a tentative D call is TRBD1 (6 bases match). Including the terminal cysteine and phenylalanine, the CDR3 comprises 19 residues. Only the CDR3 part of the read is kept: 57 bases, read in frame from the first base. A distance of 19 bases separates the germline ends of V and J, which lose 0 bases and 0 bases respectively. Taken from the germline V gene, the CDR1 and CDR2 loops are SGHAT and FQNNGV.